Reported below is one TCR beta chain. Its antigen remains unidentified. The entry originates in a study of cytomegalovirus exposure and HLA in healthy donors. Study-level information: It was reported in a later analysis that the same platform had been used for the 120 or so validation repertoires as for the approximately 700 first-cohort repertoires.

General study findings and limits: Many donors shared some public TCRs, even though most TCR sequences were rare.

The donors were in the approximately 120-subject validation cohort, distinct from the 666-subject first cohort. V dropped 1 base and J dropped 6; count of bases not matched to a gene: 10. The CDR3 loop spans 16 amino acids. CDR1 and CDR2 from the germline V gene are SGHAT and FQNNGV. TCRdb's table, derived via immunoSEQ multiplex PCR, lists solely in-frame clones and lacks some. In the table there are about 130,000 clones, 85% to 90% of which are singletons. The source is a woman in her twenties or thirties in good health and CMV-seropositive. Sequenced: PBMCs. The chain is built from TRBV11-2 and TRBJ2-7, with 9 bases that match TRBD1. In nucleotides, the CDR3 is TGTGCCAGCAGCTTAGCGACGGGACAGGGCGCTCGCGAGCAGTACTTC. Its protein is CASSLATGQGAREQYF.